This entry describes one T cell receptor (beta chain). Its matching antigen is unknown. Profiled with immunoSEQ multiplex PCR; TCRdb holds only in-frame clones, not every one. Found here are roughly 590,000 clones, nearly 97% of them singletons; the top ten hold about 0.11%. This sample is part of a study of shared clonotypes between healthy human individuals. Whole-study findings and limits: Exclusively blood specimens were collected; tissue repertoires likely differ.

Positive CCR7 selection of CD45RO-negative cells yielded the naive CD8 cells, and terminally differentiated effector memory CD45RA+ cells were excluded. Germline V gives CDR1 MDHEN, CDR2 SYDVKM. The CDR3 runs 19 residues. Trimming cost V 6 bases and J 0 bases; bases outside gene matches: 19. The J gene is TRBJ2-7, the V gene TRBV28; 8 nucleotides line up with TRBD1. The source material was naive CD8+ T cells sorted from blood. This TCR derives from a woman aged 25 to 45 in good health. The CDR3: CASSLMLVTGAVSSYEQYF. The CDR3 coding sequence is TGTGCCAGCAGCCTTATGCTCGTGACAGGGGCCGTAAGCTCCTACGAGCAGTACTTC.